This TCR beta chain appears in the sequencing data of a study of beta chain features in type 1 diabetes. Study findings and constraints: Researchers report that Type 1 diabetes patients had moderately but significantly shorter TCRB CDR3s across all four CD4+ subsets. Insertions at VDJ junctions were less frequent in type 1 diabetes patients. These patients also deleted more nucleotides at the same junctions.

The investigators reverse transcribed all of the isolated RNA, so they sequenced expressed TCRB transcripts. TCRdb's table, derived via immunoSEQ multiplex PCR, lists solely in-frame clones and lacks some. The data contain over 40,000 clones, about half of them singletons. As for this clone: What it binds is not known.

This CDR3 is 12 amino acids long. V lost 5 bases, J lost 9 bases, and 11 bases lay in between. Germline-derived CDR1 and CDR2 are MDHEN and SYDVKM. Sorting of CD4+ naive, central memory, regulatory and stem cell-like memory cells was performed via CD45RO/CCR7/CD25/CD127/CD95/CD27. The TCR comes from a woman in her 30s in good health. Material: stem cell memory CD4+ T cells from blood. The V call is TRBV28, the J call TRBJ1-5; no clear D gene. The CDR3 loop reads CASSHSDLPQHF. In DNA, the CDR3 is TGTGCCAGCAGTCACTCGGACTTGCCCCAGCATTTT.